The 29 T cell receptor beta chains presented below share a single source sample, sequenced in a study of T-cell memory formation after mild COVID-19. TCRdb reprocessed the 5' RACE reads via MiXCR and lists one record per CDR3 protein. The table lists under 90,000 distinct CDR3 sequences, more than 11% of them singletons. Sequenced: PBMCs or a T cell subset sorted from them (not recorded which). Receptors were obtained from an adult woman who had mild COVID-19 (a few samples of this study predate the infection). Cell type and time point are not known.

This clonotype was seen a handful of times. The chain joins TRBV27 to TRBJ2-7; the D gene is possibly TRBD2 (5 bases). Germline-derived CDR1 and CDR2 are MNHEY and SMNVEV (reference sequence). The CDR3 contains 16 residues. V lost 6 bases, J lost 6 bases, and 24 bases lay in between. This chain's CDR3 is CASSQHPGITPTEQYF. The CDR3 DNA is TGTGCCAGCAGCCAGCACCCCGGGATCACCCCTACCGAGCAGTACTTC.

The sample holds a few counts of this clonotype. This chain joins TRBV20-1 and TRBJ2-2; 7 bases map to TRBD1. Germline values: CDR1 DFQATT, CDR2 SNEGSKA (reference sequence). The J segment lost 3 bases and the V segment lost 2 bases, leaving 0 bases of the junction unmatched. There are 13 residues in the CDR3. The CDR3 protein is CSARQGDTGELFF. CDR3 nucleotide sequence: TGCAGTGCTAGACAGGGGGACACCGGGGAGCTGTTTTTT.

V is TRBV7-2 and J is TRBJ2-1; weak D call: TRBD1 (5 bases). V was shortened by 4 bases and J by 8 bases, with 12 bases between the two germline ends. The germline V gene has CDR1 SGHTA and CDR2 FQGNSA. The CDR3 sequence is 13 residues long. CDR3 loop: CASSSAGHHEQFF. CDR3 bases: TGTGCCAGCAGCTCAGCAGGGCACCATGAGCAGTTCTTC.

This chain uses TRBV10-2 with TRBJ1-2; TRBD1 matches 9 bases. CDR1 WSHSY and CDR2 SAAADI come from the germline V gene. The CDR3 totals 15 residues. V lost 8 bases and J lost 0; bases outside the gene matches: 7. In nucleotides, the CDR3 is TGCGCCAGCCGGACAGGGGATGGAGCTAACTATGGCTACACCTTC. The encoded protein is CASRTGDGANYGYTF.

This clonotype has just a few counts. This rearrangement joins TRBV7-6 to TRBJ2-7, with 10 bases matching TRBD2. The CDR3 is 16 amino acids. V was clipped by 5 bases and J by 5 bases; unmatched bases: 12. The germline V gene encodes CDR1 SGHVS and CDR2 FNYEAQ. The CDR3 DNA reads as TGTGCCAGCAGCCCCAGCGGGGGGGCCTTATTGGACGAGCAGTACTTC. Its protein is CASSPSGGALLDEQYF.

This clonotype showed up just a few times. The genes are TRBV6-1 and TRBJ1-6, with D tentatively TRBD1 (5 bases). The CDR3 length is 13 residues. Trimming stripped 3 bases from V and 5 bases from J, with 5 bases between. Germline CDR1 and CDR2: MNHNS and SASEGT. The CDR3 DNA is TGTGCCAGCAGTGAGGGGGATAATTCACCCCTCCACTTT. This codes for CASSEGDNSPLHF.

The rearrangement joins TRBV20-1 to TRBJ2-1; unclear D gene. The CDR3 runs 13 residues. V gave up 2 bases and J gave up 8 bases, with 13 bases separating them. Per germline, CDR1 DFQATT and CDR2 SNEGSKA (reference sequence). The CDR3 reads CSARPRTAHEQFF. The CDR3 DNA sequence: TGCAGTGCTAGACCTCGGACGGCGCATGAGCAGTTCTTC.

This clonotype turned up a few times. The CDR3 DNA is TGCGCCAGCAGCCTTCACAGGGACTCCTACGAGCAGTACTTC. Translating it yields CASSLHRDSYEQYF. This chain uses TRBV5-1 with TRBJ2-7; a possible D gene is TRBD1 (6 bases). The V end was cut by 4 bases, the J end by 0 bases, with 11 bases between. The CDR3 totals 14 residues. Germline V CDR1 and CDR2: SGHRS, YFSETQ.

This clonotype was observed a few times. The J gene is TRBJ2-1, the V gene TRBV24-1; 8 positions agree with TRBD2. CDR3 length: 17 residues. The ends lost 4 bases at V and 9 bases at J; junction bases unmatched: 16. CDR1 is KGHDR and CDR2 is SFDVKD in the germline V gene. CDR3 loop: CATSDPSLSGSSIEQFF. As DNA, the CDR3 is TGTGCCACCAGTGACCCTTCCCTGAGCGGGAGTTCCATTGAGCAGTTCTTC.

There are a few counts of this clonotype. The V call is TRBV7-9, the J call TRBJ2-3; D may be TRBD1 (7 bases). CDR3 length: 16 residues. Germline CDR1 and CDR2: SEHNR and FQNEAQ (reference sequence). V lost 6 bases, J lost 4 bases, and 20 bases lay in between. Written as DNA, the CDR3 is TGTGCCAGCAGTTCCACACAGGGGACTCTCTCAGATACGCAGTATTTT. Protein: CASSSTQGTLSDTQYF.

A few counts support this clonotype. This chain uses TRBV12-3 or TRBV12-4 with TRBJ2-7, with TRBD1 identical over 9 bases. This CDR3 region has 15 residues. Trimming took 6 bases from V and 5 from J; bases not matched to a gene: 11. In nucleotides, the CDR3 is TGTGCCAGCAGCCCAGTCGCGGGACAGGGCCACGAGCAGTACTTC. Its protein product is CASSPVAGQGHEQYF.

The table lists this clonotype with a few counts. The gene calls are TRBV7-9 and TRBJ1-6, with 12 bases fitting TRBD1. Germline CDR1 reads SEHNR; CDR2 reads FQNEAQ (reference sequence). This CDR3 spans 17 amino acids. J lost 8 bases, V lost 0 bases, and 5 bases had no gene match. CDR3 bases: TGTGCCAGCAGCTTAGCGACCGGGACAGGGGGCCATTCACCCCTCCACTTT. Its translation: CASSLATGTGGHSPLHF.

The table lists this clonotype with a few counts. This chain joins TRBV24-1 and TRBJ2-3, with 9 nucleotides matching TRBD2. The CDR3 loop spans 17 amino acids. Germline V gene sequence: CDR1 KGHDR, CDR2 SFDVKD. J lost 0 bases, V lost 4 bases, and 7 bases had no gene match. The CDR3: CATSDSLAGTSTDTQYF. The CDR3 DNA reads as TGTGCCACCAGTGACTCCCTAGCGGGAACTAGCACAGATACGCAGTATTTT.

V and J are TRBV9 and TRBJ2-1; D gene unclear. Between the trimmed V and J ends, which lost 0 bases and 7 bases, there was a span of 8 bases. This CDR3 is 13 amino acids long. From germline, CDR1 is SGDLS and CDR2 YYNGEE. The CDR3 DNA is TGTGCCAGCAGCGTAGGGGGTGGGAATGAGCAGTTCTTC. Protein sequence: CASSVGGGNEQFF.

V is TRBV3-1 and J is TRBJ2-6; D is undetermined. Looked up from germline, CDR1 is LGHDT and CDR2 is YNNKEL (reference sequence). This CDR3 is 19 amino acids long. Trimming shortened V by 0 bases and J by 1 base, and 16 bases separated the two germline ends. The CDR3 coding sequence is TGTGCCAGCAGCCAAGATCACCAGGAGTTCGATTCTGGGGCCAACGTCCTGACTTTC. Translation: CASSQDHQEFDSGANVLTF.

The table lists this clonotype with a few counts. This rearrangement joins TRBV7-9 to TRBJ2-4; 14 nucleotides agree with TRBD2. The CDR3 covers 19 residues. CDR1 SEHNR and CDR2 FQNEAQ come from the germline V gene (reference sequence). Trimming at V came to 0 bases and at J to 1 base, leaving 5 bases not matched to a gene. CDR3: CASSLAGTSGSVAKNIQYF. In DNA, the CDR3 is TGTGCCAGCAGCTTAGCGGGGACTAGCGGGAGCGTGGCCAAAAACATTCAGTACTTC.

This clonotype was counted only a few times. This sequence joins TRBV19 and TRBJ1-1; no firm D call. The CDR3 runs to 13 residues. V lost 7 bases to trimming and J lost 7 bases, with 16 bases between them. Germline V gives CDR1 LNHDA, CDR2 SQIVND (reference sequence). The CDR3 bases are TGTGCCAGTACTCAGGCTGGGAGCGTTGAAGCTTTCTTT. It is translated as CASTQAGSVEAFF.

This clonotype was observed a few times. This rearrangement joins TRBV7-9 to TRBJ2-7; a possible D gene is TRBD2 (6 bases). V was pared by 1 base and J by 0 bases, with 13 bases between. The CDR3 extends over 16 amino acids. CDR1 is SEHNR, CDR2 FQNEAQ, per germline (reference sequence). In nucleotides, the CDR3 is TGTGCCAGCAGCTTAGTGGCGGGGTTGAGCTCCTACGAGCAGTACTTC. It specifies CASSLVAGLSSYEQYF.

This clonotype was seen a handful of times. The chain links TRBV12-3 or TRBV12-4 to TRBJ2-1, with TRBD2 matching over 8 bases. The CDR3 is 14 amino acids. With V trimmed by 3 bases and J by 8 bases, 6 bases remained unmatched. The CDR3 loop is CASSFTSGGYEQFF. The CDR3 region has the DNA TGTGCCAGCAGTTTTACAAGCGGGGGCTATGAGCAGTTCTTC.

This clonotype was seen more than once but under ten times. The chain is built from TRBV5-1 and TRBJ2-3; 8 bases align to TRBD2. Germline CDR1 is SGHRS and CDR2 is YFSETQ. CDR3 size: 17 residues. The V and J ends lost 0 bases and 0 bases, in that order; junction bases with no gene match: 6. CDR3 nucleotide sequence: TGCGCCAGCAGCTTGGGCCAGCGGGAGTCTAGCACAGATACGCAGTATTTT. Translation: CASSLGQRESSTDTQYF.

V usage is TRBV20-1 and J usage is TRBJ2-1, with D unresolved. The CDR3 is made up of 13 amino acids. Trimming stripped 0 bases from V and 8 bases from J, with 11 bases between. In germline, CDR1 is DFQATT, CDR2 SNEGSKA (reference sequence). The CDR3 region is CSARDLGHHEQFF. CDR3 bases: TGCAGTGCTAGAGATCTCGGTCACCATGAGCAGTTCTTC.

The sample holds a few counts of this clonotype. The gene calls are TRBV5-6 and TRBJ1-2, with 7 nucleotides matching TRBD1. Germline V lookup: CDR1 SGHDT, CDR2 YYEEEE. V gave up 2 bases and J gave up 5 bases; unmatched junction bases: 6. The CDR3 extends over 14 amino acids. The CDR3 spells CASSLGQAEYGYTF. The CDR3, as DNA: TGTGCCAGCAGCTTAGGACAGGCGGAATATGGCTACACCTTC. Using reference TRBV5-6 and TRBJ1-2 for the parts outside the CDR3, the full variable domain is DAGVTQSPTHLIKTRGQQVTLRCSPKSGHDTVSWYQQALGQGPQFIFQYYEEEERQRGNFPDRFSGHQFPNYSSELNVNALLLGDSALYLCASSLGQAEYGYTFGSGTRLTVV.

This rearrangement joins TRBV2 to TRBJ2-1; TRBD1 agrees at 9 bases. Trimming removed 2 bases from V and 4 bases from J; junction bases left unmatched: 3. CDR3 length: 15 amino acids. The V gene's germline CDR1 is SNHLY and CDR2 FYNNEI. The CDR3 sequence: CASSETGGAYNEQFF. The CDR3 region has the DNA TGTGCCAGCAGTGAAACAGGGGGCGCGTACAATGAGCAGTTCTTC.

The J gene is TRBJ2-1, the V gene TRBV20-1; 7 bases map to TRBD2. J was trimmed by 4 bases and V by 0 bases; bases with no gene match: 9. The germline CDR1 and CDR2 sequences are DFQATT and SNEGSKA (reference sequence). The CDR3 length is 16 residues. CDR3 in amino acids: CSARDRTASGYNEQFF. The CDR3 DNA is TGCAGTGCTAGAGATAGAACGGCTAGCGGATACAATGAGCAGTTCTTC.

There are many counts of this clonotype. This chain joins TRBV2 and TRBJ2-1, with no clear D. There are 13 residues in the CDR3. V shed 5 bases and J shed 4 bases, with 9 bases lying between them. Per germline, CDR1 SNHLY and CDR2 FYNNEI. CDR3 DNA sequence: TGTGCCAGCAGTAGTTCCGAATACAATGAGCAGTTCTTC. Its protein is CASSSSEYNEQFF.

The chain is built from TRBV27 and TRBJ2-6, with TRBD1 identical over 9 bases. Trimming at V came to 7 bases and at J to 4 bases, leaving 2 bases not matched to a gene. Germline V gives CDR1 MNHEY, CDR2 SMNVEV (reference sequence). The CDR3 is 14 residues long. The CDR3 region has the DNA TGTGCCAGCAACAGGGGGCGAGGGGCCAACGTCCTGACTTTC. Translation: CASNRGRGANVLTF.

The chain combines TRBV12-3 or TRBV12-4 with TRBJ2-7; D is uncertain. The CDR3 is made up of 13 amino acids. V dropped 5 bases and J dropped 1 base, with 9 bases sitting between them. The CDR3, as DNA: TGTGCCAGCAGTAGTGTCAGTTCCTACGAGCAGTACTTC. The encoded protein is CASSSVSSYEQYF.

This clonotype occurred a few times. The CDR3, as DNA: TGTGCCAGCAGCCCTAGGGAACGCACAGATACGCAGTATTTT. It yields the protein CASSPRERTDTQYF. The chain joins TRBV7-6 to TRBJ2-3, with unresolved D. Looked up from germline, CDR1 is SGHVS and CDR2 is FNYEAQ. The CDR3 contains 14 residues. V lost 5 bases and J 1 base, leaving 10 bases between the germline ends.

This clonotype was observed at least ten times. The chain uses TRBV6-5 and TRBJ2-5; tentatively, D is TRBD2 (5 bases). Deletions cut 5 bases from V and 5 bases from J, with 18 bases between. From germline, CDR1 is MNHEY and CDR2 SVGAGI. The CDR3 length is 15 residues. The CDR3 reads CASSHFGPSGETQYF. In DNA, the CDR3 is TGTGCCAGCAGTCATTTTGGCCCCTCGGGGGAGACCCAGTACTTC.